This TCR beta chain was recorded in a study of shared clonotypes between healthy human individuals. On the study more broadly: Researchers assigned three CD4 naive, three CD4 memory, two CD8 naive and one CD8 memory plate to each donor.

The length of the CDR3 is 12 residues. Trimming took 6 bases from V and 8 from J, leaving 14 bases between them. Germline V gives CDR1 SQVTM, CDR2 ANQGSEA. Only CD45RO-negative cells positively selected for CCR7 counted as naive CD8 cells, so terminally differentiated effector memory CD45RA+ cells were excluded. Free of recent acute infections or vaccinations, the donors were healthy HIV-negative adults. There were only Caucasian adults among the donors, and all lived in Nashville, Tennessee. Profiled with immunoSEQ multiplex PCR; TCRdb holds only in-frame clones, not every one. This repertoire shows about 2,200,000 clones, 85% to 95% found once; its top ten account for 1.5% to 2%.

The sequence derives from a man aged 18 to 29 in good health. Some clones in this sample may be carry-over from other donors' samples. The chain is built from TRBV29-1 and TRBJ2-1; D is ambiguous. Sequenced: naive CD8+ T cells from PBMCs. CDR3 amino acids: CSVVVQKDEQFF. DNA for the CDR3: TGCAGCGTCGTCGTCCAAAAAGATGAGCAGTTCTTC.